What follows are 8 T cell receptor beta chains derived from one specimen sequenced in a study of T cells in women clearing cervical HPV infection. TCRdb keeps only in-frame clones here, not all; method: immunoSEQ multiplex PCR. Its table records some 39,000 clones. The sequencing input was blood buffy coat. These receptor sequences come from a woman between 18 and 75 years old with a cervical HPV16 infection that either progressed to CIN3+ or cleared (not recorded which).

Comment on this clone: The observed sequence ends 3 residues before the CDR3 terminus, with the missing tail filled in from the germline J gene. This rearrangement joins TRBV18 to TRBJ2-5; the match to TRBD1 covers 10 bases. The CDR3 contains 16 residues. With V trimmed by 3 bases and J by 0 bases, 4 bases remained unmatched. Germline V gene data show CDR1 as KGHSH and CDR2 as LQKENI. The sequenced CDR3 bases are TGTGCCAGCTCACCTAGGACAGGGGGTAACCAAGAGACC. Protein sequence: CASSPRTGGNQET. The complete CDR3 sequence is CASSPRTGGNQETQYF.

With regard to this clone: The missing CDR3 end, 3 residues past where the read stops, is filled in from the germline J gene. The chain joins TRBV7-9 to TRBJ1-5; 7 bases agree with TRBD1. Germline V gives CDR1 SEHNR, CDR2 FQNEAQ (reference sequence). The CDR3 extends over 15 amino acids. Trimming at V came to 5 bases and at J to 0 bases, leaving 4 bases not matched to a gene. The CDR3 here is CASSPGTVSNQPQHF. Partial CDR3 DNA: TGTGCCAGCAGCCCAGGGACAGTTAGCAATCAGCCC.

Details on this clone: The CDR3 extends 3 residues past the end of the read, so its final part is completed from the germline J gene. V usage is TRBV5-1 and J usage is TRBJ2-5, with 9 nucleotides matching TRBD1. Germline CDR1 SGHRS, CDR2 YFSETQ. The CDR3 contains 15 residues. V gave up 2 bases and J gave up 2 bases; unmatched junction bases: 4. The CDR3 is CASSFGGQGQETQYF. CDR3 DNA (partial): TGCGCCAGCAGCTTTGGGGGACAGGGTCAAGAGACC.

On this clone itself: The read ends 3 residues before the CDR3 terminus; that terminus is restored from the germline J gene. The chain combines TRBV10-3 with TRBJ1-6; D remains ambiguous. The CDR3 has 15 amino acids. Trimming cost V 0 bases and J 7 bases, with 10 bases left between them. CDR1 ENHRY and CDR2 SYGVKD come from the germline V gene. CDR3 loop: CAISESGGLNSPLHF. CDR3 DNA (partial): TGTGCCATCAGTGAGTCAGGTGGACTAAATTCACCC.

On this clone: One end of the junction fails to match germline, which may point to a read error. Read coverage stops 3 residues before the CDR3 terminus; the germline J gene supplies the remainder. This chain links TRBV4-2 with TRBJ2-1, with 8 nucleotides matching TRBD2. The germline V gene has CDR1 LGHNA and CDR2 YNFKEQ. This CDR3 region has 15 residues. The CDR3 loop is CASSLRRGGSNEQFF. The DNA read from the CDR3 is TGCGCCAGCAGCCTCAGGCGCGGGGGGTCAAATGAG.

To note about this clone: One end of the junction does not line up with germline, which may come from a read error. The read terminates 3 residues ahead of where the CDR3 ends, so the germline J gene completes it. The chain combines TRBV7-9 with TRBJ1-1; D is ambiguous. Germline loops: CDR1 SEHNR, CDR2 FQNEAQ (reference sequence). The CDR3 runs to 14 residues. The part of the CDR3 DNA that was read is TGTGCCAGCAGTCCCGGCCGGGGAAGAACTGGA. This codes for CASSPGRGRTG. The whole CDR3 sequence is CASSPGRGRTGAFF.

Worth noting for this clone: The CDR3 end is not reached by the read, which stops 3 residues before it; the germline J gene fills it in. J is TRBJ2-7 and V is TRBV20-1; 10 bases agree with TRBD1. Germline V gene data show CDR1 as DFQATT and CDR2 as SNEGSKA (reference sequence). The V and J ends lost 0 bases and 3 bases, in that order; junction bases with no gene match: 8. The CDR3 extends over 16 amino acids. The sequenced part of the CDR3 DNA is TGCAGTGCTAGAGATACTGGGACAGGGGAGCTCTACGAG. Amino acids: CSARDTGTGELYE. The CDR3 reads in full as CSARDTGTGELYEQYF.

In regard to this clone: The observed sequence ends 3 residues before the CDR3 terminus, with the missing tail filled in from the germline J gene. The chain uses TRBV2 and TRBJ1-4, with D possibly TRBD1 on 6 matching bases. Trimming took off 6 bases at V and 2 bases at J, with 10 bases between the two ends. The V gene's germline CDR1 is SNHLY and CDR2 FYNNEI. CDR3 length: 14 amino acids. CDR3 sequence: CASRQGHTNEKLFF. The sequenced part of the CDR3 DNA is TGTGCCAGCAGGCAGGGACACACTAATGAAAAA.